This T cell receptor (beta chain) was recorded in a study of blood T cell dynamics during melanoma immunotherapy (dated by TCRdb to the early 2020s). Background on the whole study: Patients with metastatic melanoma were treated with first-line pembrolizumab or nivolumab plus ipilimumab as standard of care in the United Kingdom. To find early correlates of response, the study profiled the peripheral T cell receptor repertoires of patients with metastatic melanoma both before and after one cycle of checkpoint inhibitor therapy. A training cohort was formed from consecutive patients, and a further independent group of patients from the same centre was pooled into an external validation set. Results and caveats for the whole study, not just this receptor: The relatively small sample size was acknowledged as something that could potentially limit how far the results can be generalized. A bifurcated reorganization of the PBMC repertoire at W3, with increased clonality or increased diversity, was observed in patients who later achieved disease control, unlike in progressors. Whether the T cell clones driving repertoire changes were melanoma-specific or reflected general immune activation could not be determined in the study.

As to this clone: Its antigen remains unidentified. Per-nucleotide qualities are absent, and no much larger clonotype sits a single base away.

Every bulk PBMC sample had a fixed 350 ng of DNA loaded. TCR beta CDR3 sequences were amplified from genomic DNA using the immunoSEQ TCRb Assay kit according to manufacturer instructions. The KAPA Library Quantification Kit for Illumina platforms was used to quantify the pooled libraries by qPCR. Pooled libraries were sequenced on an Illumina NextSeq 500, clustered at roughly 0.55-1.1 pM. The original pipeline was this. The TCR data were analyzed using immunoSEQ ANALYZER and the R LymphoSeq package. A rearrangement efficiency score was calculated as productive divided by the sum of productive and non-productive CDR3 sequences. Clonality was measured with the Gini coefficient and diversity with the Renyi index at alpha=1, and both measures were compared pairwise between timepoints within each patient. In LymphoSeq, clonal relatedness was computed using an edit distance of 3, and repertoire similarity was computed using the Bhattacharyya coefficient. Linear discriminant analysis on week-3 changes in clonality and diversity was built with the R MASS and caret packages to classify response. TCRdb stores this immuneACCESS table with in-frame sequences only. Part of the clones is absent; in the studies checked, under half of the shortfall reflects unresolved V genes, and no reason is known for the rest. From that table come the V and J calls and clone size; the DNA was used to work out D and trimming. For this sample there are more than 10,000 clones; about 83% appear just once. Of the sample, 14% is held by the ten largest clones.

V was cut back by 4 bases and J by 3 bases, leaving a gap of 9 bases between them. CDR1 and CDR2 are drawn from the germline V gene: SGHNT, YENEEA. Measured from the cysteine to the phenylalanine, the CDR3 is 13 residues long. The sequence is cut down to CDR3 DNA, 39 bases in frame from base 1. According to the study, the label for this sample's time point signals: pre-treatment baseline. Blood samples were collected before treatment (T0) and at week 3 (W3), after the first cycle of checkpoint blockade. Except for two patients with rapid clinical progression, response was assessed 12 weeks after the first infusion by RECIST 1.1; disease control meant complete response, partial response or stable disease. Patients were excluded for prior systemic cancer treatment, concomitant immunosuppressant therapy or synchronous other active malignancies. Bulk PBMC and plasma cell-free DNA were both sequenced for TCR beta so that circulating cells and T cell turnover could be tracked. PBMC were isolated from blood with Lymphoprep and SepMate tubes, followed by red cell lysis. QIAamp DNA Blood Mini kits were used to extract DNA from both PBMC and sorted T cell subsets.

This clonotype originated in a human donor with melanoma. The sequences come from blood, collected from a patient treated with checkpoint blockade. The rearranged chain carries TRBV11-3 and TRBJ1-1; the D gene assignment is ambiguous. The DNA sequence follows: TGTGCCAGCAGCTCCCTCGAGTACACTGAAGCTTTCTTT. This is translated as CASSSLEYTEAFF.